The entry that follows covers one T cell receptor (beta chain) sequence. What it recognizes is unknown. The source of the sample is a study of T cells in localized non-small cell lung cancer. Study results and caveats: Tumor trailed uninvolved adjacent lung in T cell clonality, which peaked there.

Some clones are missing from TCRdb's copy, which holds only in-frame ones; the method was immunoSEQ multiplex PCR. Here the sample spans roughly 90,000 clones, under 95% being singletons. Per germline, CDR1 SEHNR and CDR2 FQNEAQ (reference sequence). The length of the CDR3 is 12 residues. V was clipped by 1 base and J by 5 bases, with 5 bases between them. This rearrangement joins TRBV7-9 to TRBJ1-2; D ambiguous. The TCR comes from a woman between 40 and 69 years old with stage II squamous cell lung carcinoma. The source material was PBMCs, sampled before any cancer treatment. In nucleotides, the CDR3 is TGTGCCAGCAGCTTAGGGTGGTATGGCTACACCTTC. Protein sequence: CASSLGWYGYTF.